This T cell receptor beta chain was captured by sequencing in a study of cytomegalovirus exposure and HLA in healthy donors listed by TCRdb under 2017. The study in broad terms: In an earlier analysis of around 540 of the donors, 276 Gb of sequence data and 95 million to 130 million unique TCR beta sequences from about 190 million T cells were reported. Donor age, sex, ethnicity and CMV serostatus were collected together with the repertoire data. A later genetic analysis took genome-wide SNP genotypes for about 65% of the roughly 670 donors and used that subset as a discovery cohort. To predict cytomegalovirus infection status, the study brought together high-throughput TCR immunosequencing, statistical association of individual TCRs with disease status, and machine learning. The later analysis used no new phenotypic data to find candidate immune exposures, relying instead on TCR beta sequences and their occurrence across donors. An early release covering some 640 HLA-typed donors comprised approximately 300 gigabases of sequencing data and tens of millions of unique TCR sequences. Roughly 5 DR-DQ haplotypes were handled as single units for association and clustering because linkage in the cohort was strong. Among the roughly 380 genotyped donors, roughly 80% belonged to the genetic ancestry cluster associated with self-reported Caucasian donors. The study was designed to test whether signatures of past pathogen exposure could be identified by cataloging public T cell receptors. A later analysis re-analyzed previously published TCR beta repertoires from 550 to 700 donors and added high-resolution HLA genotyping to study TCR occurrence patterns. Class I and class II HLA loci were covered by the typing at four-digit resolution. On average, over 200,000 unique TCR beta nucleotide sequences were sequenced per donor among 398 genotyped donors of the cohort, with about 19% of those sequences being non-productive. Typing coverage differed by locus: A, B, C, DRB1 and DQB1 were typed in roughly 629-630 donors, DQA1 in roughly 510, DPA1 in 600 to 610, and DPB1 in just under 480. Every repertoire in the discovery cohort had been generated on one and the same sequencing platform. In an earlier analysis of 500 to 650 of the donors, high-throughput TCR beta sequencing was used to judge whether each TCR beta V gene segment behaved as functional or pseudogenic. A separate validation cohort of about 110 different subjects was used in addition to the roughly 670-subject first cohort. The study used immunosequencing to profile the T cell repertoires of hundreds of subjects and linked those repertoires to cytomegalovirus serostatus.

The research as a whole found: Assigning TCR associations to individual alleles was difficult when HLA alleles, especially DR and DQ, strongly co-occurred. Because counts were too low, seventeen rarely observed V segments, including chromosome 9 orphons, were excluded from the earlier analysis of 500 to 700 of the donors. Correlated functional status among segregating V segments might be attributable to linkage disequilibrium, but an unknown experimental factor could not be ruled out. The study listed 164 TCR beta chains as associated with cytomegalovirus. In a later analysis, HLA-associated TCR beta chains were found to be more clonally expanded and to have lower generation probabilities than equally common non-associated chains. Most TCR sequences were observed very rarely across donors, whereas some public TCRs were present in many individuals. A later genetic analysis associated a missense DCLRE1C variant with V-gene and J-gene trimming of TCR beta chains, and an independent cohort replicated the association. In an earlier analysis of some 640 of the donors, most TCR beta V segments were observed in productive rearrangements about 87% or about 30% of the time, broadly matching IMGT annotations. In vitro tests confirmed that three of the cytomegalovirus-associated TCR beta chains recognize cytomegalovirus antigens. This cohort had only TCR beta chains sequenced, and the lack of alpha or paired-chain data limited which features could be detected. Because HLA typing was unavailable for some donors at each locus, only the typed subset was used in association tests. The authors suggested that the approach could potentially be extended to other disease states and immunological phenotypes. Sequencing depth was assumed to be roughly uniform across donors in the presence/absence analyses, though that assumption may not hold. CMV serostatus was the only immune exposure information available for the cohort. In a later analysis, TCR association rates were found to vary across HLA loci, with the most associated TCRs seen for DRB1 alleles and the fewest for HLA-C alleles. A further reported finding was that TCR beta sequences accurately predicted the HLA-A and HLA-B alleles for most subjects in the first cohort. A later genetic analysis reported fewer N-insertions in productive TCRs among donors in an Asian-associated ancestry cluster than the approximately 670-donor mean. According to a later analysis, parvovirus B19, influenza, CMV and Epstein-Barr virus appeared linked to several top co-occurrence clusters. In both the original and validation cohorts, the classifier was reported to diagnose cytomegalovirus status with high specificity and sensitivity. A cluster of highly shared sequence variants was judged likely to be a technical artifact of the sequencing pipeline. In a later analysis, most CMV-associated TCR beta chains were found to appear HLA-restricted, with HLA associations seemingly driven largely by CMV exposure. Specific HLA alleles were associated with 16,951 TCR beta sequences at a false discovery rate of 0.05 in a later analysis.

The library was prepared using the immunoSEQ multiplex PCR assay. A mixture of 60 forward primers for TCR Vbeta segments and 13 reverse primers for TCR Jbeta segments was used in the multiplex PCR. A multiplex PCR assay on genomic DNA amplified the CDR3 region of rearranged TCR beta genes. The amplified TCR beta libraries were sequenced on the Illumina HiSeq System as 87-base-pair reads. The original pipeline was this. Across the 670 or so repertoires, a later analysis counted tens of millions of unique TCR beta chains, roughly 11 million of which were shared by at least two donors. Raw reads were error-corrected and collapsed into unique sequences with a nearest-neighbor algorithm that merged closely related sequences to remove PCR and sequencing errors. CDR3 sequences were aligned to IMGT reference sequences to assign V, D and J gene segments. For a sequence to be retained, at least a six-nucleotide match to both a V gene segment and a J gene segment was required. Rearrangements were called productive when the CDR3 lacked stop codons and stayed in frame with V and J; all others were non-productive. Following IMGT convention, CDR3 was defined as the stretch from the second conserved V-encoded cysteine to the conserved J-encoded phenylalanine. The earlier analysis of about 590 of the donors excluded sequences that lacked an unambiguous match to a single V gene segment. In an earlier analysis of a few hundred of the donors, V segments were called functional above 56.7% productive rearrangements and were called segregating when the between-donor standard deviation exceeded 5%. A statistical classification framework was built for diagnosing cytomegalovirus status from the catalog of TCR beta chain sequences. In a later analysis, TCR nucleotide sequences were compared against IMGT/GENE-DB human TR gene sequences so that V and J genes could be assigned. Using the TCRdist pipeline, a later analysis assigned CDR3 sequences along with most-parsimonious VDJ recombination scenarios. In a later analysis, every TCR beta chain was defined by the combination of its CDR3 amino acid sequence and its V-gene family, and reads without a unique V-gene family were dropped. In a later analysis, some 600 highly shared, low-generation-probability nucleotide sequences were removed to address suspected cross-contamination and a sequencing artifact. For each public chain, a later analysis derived a clonal expansion index from normalized ranks of inferred template counts within each repertoire. In a later analysis, generation probabilities were computed with a VDJ recombination model fitted to out-of-frame rearrangements, and the resulting probabilities were checked against IGoR. A later analysis scored TCR-TCR, TCR-HLA and TCR-CMV co-occurrence with hypergeometric tests, applying a repertoire-size bias correction to TCR pairs. A later analysis estimated false discovery rates by permuting HLA or CMV assignments 20 times. A later analysis grouped co-occurring TCRs with DBSCAN, adding TCRdist sequence similarity when clustering within HLA-allele-positive subsets. Repertoires with fewer than 30,000 or more than 120,000 public chains were left out of co-occurrence clustering, as were roughly five repertoires with anomalous nucleotide sharing. TCRdb re-hosts the immuneACCESS table, in-frame sequences only. Its copies lack some clones; in the studies checked, an unresolved V gene accounts for under half of them, and the cause for the rest is not known. The V and J calls and clone size are taken from that table; D and trimming were inferred from the DNA. This sample comprises nearly 200,000 clones, 77% of them detected only once. The biggest ten clones account for 2.1% of the sample.

The cohort comprised some 700 healthy bone marrow donors. Cohort members were all nominally healthy when sampled, although unrecorded immune exposures were likely present. The donor tested CMV seropositive, placing the donor among the 290 or so seropositive members of the cohort. Every donor gave a peripheral blood sample, and the peripheral blood mononuclear cells from that sample were used for TCR beta sequencing. The Qiagen DNeasy Blood Extraction Kit was used to extract genomic DNA from the blood cell samples. This clone occurred a few times. The antigen it binds to is not known. The record has no base qualities; no much larger clone is one base away. The clonotype comes from a woman aged 25-40 years in good health and CMV-seropositive. Sequenced sample: PBMCs.

The CDR3 is CPQGQGAADTQYF. DNA sequence: TGTCCACAGGGGCAGGGGGCAGCAGATACGCAGTATTTT. The V and J segments used are TRBV11-3 and TRBJ2-3, with TRBD1 matching 8 junction bases. The germline V gene specifies SGHNT as CDR1 and YENEEA as CDR2. The CDR3, cysteine through phenylalanine, is 13 amino acids long. The read is trimmed to its CDR3 DNA, 39 bases read in frame from base 1.